The 27 T cell receptor beta chains given below trace back to one sample, sequenced in a study of blood T cells in healthy people across ages. For the second PCR, which ran for about 6 to 11 cycles, a sample-barcoded 5' primer and a J-beta primer mix were used. TCRdb analysed the 5' RACE reads with MiXCR anew, one entry per CDR3 protein. The sample carries 780,000 or so distinct CDR3 sequences, 56% recorded once. Sequencing input: blood. These receptors were obtained from a man in his forties or fifties in good health.

The V call is TRBV7-9, the J call TRBJ2-7, with TRBD2 matching over 7 bases. J was trimmed by 7 bases and V by 3 bases; bases with no gene match: 9. This CDR3 is built from 14 residues. CDR1 and CDR2 (germline): SEHNR, FQNEAQ (reference sequence). Here the CDR3 DNA reads TGTGCCAGCAGCTTGGTAGGACTAGTCGGAGAGCAGTACTTC. This codes for CASSLVGLVGEQYF.

This clonotype was counted once. CDR3 sequence (DNA): TGTGCCAGCAGTTTAGTAGGAGCGGGACAGACCTACGAGCAGTACTTC. Translating it yields CASSLVGAGQTYEQYF. The chain combines TRBV12-3 or TRBV12-4 with TRBJ2-7, with D perhaps given as TRBD1 or TRBD2 (7 bases each). This CDR3 is 16 amino acids long. Trimming removed 1 base from V and 2 bases from J, with 15 bases in between.

The CDR3 sequence is CSARDKSASGRAVGETQYF. The CDR3, as DNA: TGCAGTGCTAGAGATAAATCGGCTAGCGGGAGGGCCGTTGGGGAGACCCAGTACTTC. The chain links TRBV20-1 to TRBJ2-5; 12 positions match TRBD2. Germline V CDR1 and CDR2: DFQATT, SNEGSKA (reference sequence). J gave up 5 bases and V 0 bases, and 16 bases lay outside the gene matches. This CDR3 spans 19 amino acids.

This clonotype was picked up a small number of times. CDR3 bases: TGCAGTGCTCTTACGAACCGGGACAGGGGGCTAGGTGAGCAGTTCTTC. It translates to CSALTNRDRGLGEQFF. The chain links TRBV20-1 to TRBJ2-1; 12 nucleotides match TRBD1. The junction had 14 bases not matched to a gene; V was cut back by 5 bases and J by 9 bases. The CDR3 length is 16 residues. Germline assignment: CDR1 DFQATT and CDR2 SNEGSKA (reference sequence).

The V call is TRBV29-1, the J call TRBJ2-1, with TRBD2 identical over 11 bases. Unmatched junction bases numbered 9, after V lost 6 bases and J lost 2 bases. This CDR3 region has 16 residues. Germline CDR1 reads SQVTM; CDR2 reads ANQGSEA. CDR3 sequence reads: CSVEGLADLAYNEQFF. CDR3 DNA sequence: TGCAGCGTCGAGGGACTAGCGGACCTCGCCTACAATGAGCAGTTCTTC.

This chain joins TRBV27 and TRBJ2-1; TRBD1 aligns across 11 bases. The trim removed 2 bases at V and 2 bases at J, leaving 2 bases unmatched. This CDR3 spans 16 amino acids. The germline gives CDR1 MNHEY, CDR2 SMNVEV (reference sequence). The CDR3 DNA sequence: TGTGCCAGCAGTTTAATGGGACAGGGGGCCTACAATGAGCAGTTCTTC. Translating it yields CASSLMGQGAYNEQFF.

This clonotype was picked up one time. This chain uses TRBV18 with TRBJ2-1; 9 nucleotides match TRBD1. Near its end, the DNA agrees better with TRBJ2-7, so the J call may be wrong. This CDR3 region has 15 residues. CDR1 and CDR2 (germline): KGHSH, LQKENI. CDR3 coding DNA: TGTGCCAGCTCAATTGGGACAGGGACCTACAATGAGCAGTACTTC. Translating it yields CASSIGTGTYNEQYF.

This clonotype was counted a few times. This chain joins TRBV20-1 and TRBJ2-4; D possibly corresponds to TRBD2 (6 bases). Germline loops: CDR1 DFQATT, CDR2 SNEGSKA (reference sequence). The CDR3 extends over 14 amino acids. V shed 6 bases and J shed 0 bases, with 12 bases lying between them. The CDR3 loop is CSALGGEAKNIQYF. The CDR3, as DNA: TGCAGTGCGTTGGGCGGGGAAGCCAAAAACATTCAGTACTTC.

The J gene is TRBJ2-1, the V gene TRBV24-1; TRBD2 might be the D (5 bases). V shed 5 bases and J shed 7 bases, with 20 bases lying between them. The CDR3 is 16 amino acids. From germline, CDR1 is KGHDR and CDR2 SFDVKD. In nucleotides, the CDR3 is TGTGCCACCAGTGGGTATGGTAAGGGTACGGGGAATGAGCAGTTCTTC. Amino acids: CATSGYGKGTGNEQFF.

The genes are TRBV24-1 and TRBJ2-5; 8 bases are a match to TRBD2. Germline values: CDR1 KGHDR, CDR2 SFDVKD. The CDR3 is 15 amino acids. Trimming removed 8 bases from V and 1 base from J; junction bases left unmatched: 8. DNA for the CDR3: TGTGCCACCATGCCTAGCGGGCGGGGCCAAGAGACCCAGTACTTC. Residues: CATMPSGRGQETQYF.

This rearrangement joins TRBV20-1 to TRBJ1-4, with D perhaps TRBD1 (5 bases). V gave up 3 bases and J gave up 8 bases, with 19 bases separating them. This CDR3 region has 15 residues. Germline V lookup: CDR1 DFQATT, CDR2 SNEGSKA (reference sequence). The CDR3, as DNA: TGCAGTGCTAGCGGTCGGGTGGTTGGGACCGAAAAACTGTTTTTT. This gives the protein CSASGRVVGTEKLFF.

This chain joins TRBV28 and TRBJ2-4; no reliable D call. Germline V gives CDR1 MDHEN, CDR2 SYDVKM. The CDR3 totals 14 residues. Trimming removed 6 bases from V and 5 bases from J, with 14 bases in between. Here the CDR3 reads CASSSAAAENIQYF. CDR3 sequence (DNA): TGTGCCAGCAGCAGTGCGGCGGCAGAAAACATTCAGTACTTC.

This sequence joins TRBV7-8 and TRBJ2-1; 8 bases line up with TRBD2. Germline V CDR1 and CDR2: SGHVS, FQNEAQ. CDR3 length: 16 amino acids. With V trimmed by 10 bases and J by 4 bases, 15 bases remained unmatched. The CDR3 region is CAINLEYSGMYNEQFF. CDR3 sequence (DNA): TGTGCCATCAATTTAGAGTATAGCGGGATGTACAATGAGCAGTTCTTC.

This clonotype was seen more than once but under ten times. The rearrangement joins TRBV6-2 or TRBV6-3 to TRBJ1-1; D gene unclear. CDR3 length: 11 residues. Trimming took 5 bases from V and 4 from J, leaving 5 bases between them. Germline CDR1 reads MNHEY; CDR2 reads SVGEGT. The CDR3 coding sequence is TGTGCCAGCAGTCGGAGCACTGAAGCTTTCTTT. Translated, it gives CASSRSTEAFF.

The chain combines TRBV29-1 with TRBJ1-2; no firm D call. The CDR3 sequence is 13 residues long. Between the trimmed V and J ends, which lost 8 bases and 4 bases, there was a span of 17 bases. Germline V gene data show CDR1 as SQVTM and CDR2 as ANQGSEA. The CDR3 is CSSRDPDLYGYTF. The CDR3 region has the DNA TGCAGCTCCAGAGATCCGGACCTCTATGGCTACACCTTC.

This clonotype was seen a few times. V gene TRBV7-9 combines with J gene TRBJ1-4; the match to TRBD1 covers 7 bases. The CDR3 contains 16 residues. J was trimmed by 4 bases and V by 6 bases; bases with no gene match: 11. The V gene's germline CDR1 is SEHNR and CDR2 FQNEAQ (reference sequence). The CDR3 spells CASSSKGAPHNEKLFF. CDR3 sequence (DNA): TGTGCCAGCAGTTCCAAGGGGGCACCTCATAATGAAAAACTGTTTTTT. Together with reference TRBV7-9 and TRBJ1-4, the CDR3 gives the full variable domain: DTGVSQNPRHKITKRGQNVTFRCDPISEHNRLYWYRQTLGQGPEFLTYFQNEAQLEKSRLLSDRFSAERPKGSFSTLEIQRTEQGDSAMYLCASSSKGAPHNEKLFFGSGTQLSVL.

This clonotype appeared a few times. The rearrangement uses TRBV27 and TRBJ2-1; 9 bases are shared with TRBD2. CDR1 and CDR2 from the germline V gene are MNHEY and SMNVEV (reference sequence). The trim removed 6 bases at V and 6 bases at J, leaving 15 bases unmatched. There are 17 residues in the CDR3. CDR3 residues: CASSDLVAGAPGNEQFF. CDR3 coding DNA: TGTGCCAGCAGCGATCTCGTAGCGGGGGCCCCGGGCAATGAGCAGTTCTTC.

This clonotype was seen a handful of times. The J gene is TRBJ2-7, the V gene TRBV29-1; 8 nucleotides line up with TRBD2. The trim removed 5 bases at V and 7 bases at J, leaving 13 bases unmatched. The CDR3 runs 14 residues. CDR1 and CDR2 from the germline V gene are SQVTM and ANQGSEA. In DNA form, the CDR3 reads TGCAGCGTTAAAAGCGGGAGTCGGGGCAATGAGCAGTACTTC. Amino acid sequence: CSVKSGSRGNEQYF.

This clonotype was recorded only once. The chain employs TRBV12-3 or TRBV12-4 and TRBJ2-5; 10 bases agree with TRBD2. This CDR3 region has 15 residues. The J segment lost 5 bases and the V segment lost 8 bases, leaving 11 bases of the junction unmatched. The CDR3 bases are TGTGCCAGCGGAAAACTAGCGGGGACCGGTGAGACCCAGTACTTC. Translation gives CASGKLAGTGETQYF.

This sequence joins TRBV5-1 and TRBJ2-5; D gene ambiguous. Trimming took off 1 base at V and 2 bases at J, with 12 bases between the two ends. The CDR3 has 15 amino acids. Germline V gives CDR1 SGHRS, CDR2 YFSETQ. Here the CDR3 reads CASSLSSEVQETQYF. The DNA of the CDR3 is TGCGCCAGCAGCTTGTCGAGCGAAGTACAAGAGACCCAGTACTTC.

This clonotype turned up a few times. The genes are TRBV6-6 and TRBJ1-1; D is ambiguous. V shed 2 bases and J shed 1 base, with 8 bases lying between them. CDR1 is MNHNY and CDR2 is SVGAGI in the germline V gene (reference sequence). The CDR3 sequence is 14 residues long. The CDR3 DNA reads TGTGCCAGCAGTTACCCCCCAGAGAACACTGAAGCTTTCTTT. Translating it yields CASSYPPENTEAFF.

The chain joins TRBV29-1 to TRBJ2-1; D is perhaps TRBD1 (5 bases). CDR1 is SQVTM, CDR2 ANQGSEA, per germline. Trimming took 1 base from V and 2 from J, leaving 12 bases between them. The length of the CDR3 is 15 residues. CDR3 amino acids: CSVEGQTDTYNEQFF. The CDR3 DNA reads as TGCAGCGTTGAAGGACAGACCGACACCTACAATGAGCAGTTCTTC.

In its sample, this clonotype was seen a few times. The V and J genes are TRBV6-4 and TRBJ2-7; unclear D gene. The CDR3 sequence is 14 residues long. CDR1 MRHNA and CDR2 SNTAGT come from the germline V gene. Trimming took 0 bases from V and 3 from J, leaving 9 bases between them. This CDR3 is CASSDSTESYEQYF. The CDR3, as DNA: TGTGCCAGCAGTGACTCGACGGAGAGCTACGAGCAGTACTTC.

The V and J genes are TRBV7-3 and TRBJ2-3, with 8 bases lining up with TRBD2. The germline CDR1 and CDR2 sequences are SGHTA and FQGTGA. The length of the CDR3 is 15 residues. V lost 3 bases and J lost 1; bases outside the gene matches: 3. CDR3 region: CASSFAGLGTDTQYF. The CDR3 nucleotides are TGTGCCAGCAGCTTCGCGGGACTAGGCACAGATACGCAGTATTTT.

This rearrangement joins TRBV9 to TRBJ2-5, with 9 positions matching TRBD1. J lost 4 bases, V lost 3 bases, and 10 bases had no gene match. The CDR3 covers 16 residues. CDR1 SGDLS and CDR2 YYNGEE come from the germline V gene. The CDR3 sequence is CASSARDRVARETQYF. The DNA for the CDR3 is TGTGCCAGCAGCGCCCGGGACAGGGTAGCTCGAGAGACCCAGTACTTC.

This clonotype has only a few counts. J is TRBJ2-1 and V is TRBV29-1; 8 bases line up with TRBD2. The V and J ends lost 0 bases and 3 bases, in that order; junction bases with no gene match: 4. Germline V gene lookup returns CDR1 SQVTM and CDR2 ANQGSEA. The CDR3 covers 15 residues. The CDR3 region has the DNA TGCAGCGTTGAAGAACTAGCGGTTAACTACAATGAGCAGTTCTTC. It is translated as CSVEELAVNYNEQFF.

This clonotype was seen ten or more times. The V call is TRBV27, the J call TRBJ2-3, with a weak D call TRBD1 (6 bases). The CDR3 is made up of 13 amino acids. Per germline, CDR1 MNHEY and CDR2 SMNVEV (reference sequence). Trimming stripped 8 bases from V and 7 bases from J, with 16 bases between. DNA of the CDR3: TGTGCCAGCCGAGGGGGTTACGGAAATACGCAGTATTTT. This codes for CASRGGYGNTQYF.